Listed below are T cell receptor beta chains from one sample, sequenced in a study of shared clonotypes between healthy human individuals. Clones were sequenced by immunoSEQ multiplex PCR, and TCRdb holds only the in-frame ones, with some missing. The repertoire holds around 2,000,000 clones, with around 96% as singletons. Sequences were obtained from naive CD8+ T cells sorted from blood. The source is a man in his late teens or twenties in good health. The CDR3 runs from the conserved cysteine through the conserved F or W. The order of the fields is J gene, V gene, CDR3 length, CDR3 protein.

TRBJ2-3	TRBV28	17	CASSPPSRVGGSDTQYF
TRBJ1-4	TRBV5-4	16	CASSGTLGTTNEKLFF
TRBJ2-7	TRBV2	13	CASSVGVNYEQYF
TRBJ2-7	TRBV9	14	CASSGQGKIGEQYF
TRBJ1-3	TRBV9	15	CASSVTTGKGNTIYF
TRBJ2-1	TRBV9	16	CASSVLGRGSYNEQFF
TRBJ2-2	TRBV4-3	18	CASSQEWATSRNTGELFF
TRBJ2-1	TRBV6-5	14	CATHGSMRLGEQFF
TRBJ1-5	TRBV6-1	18	CASSAHGTGPKSNQPQHF
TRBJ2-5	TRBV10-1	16	CASSEEGGRSQETQYF
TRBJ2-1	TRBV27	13	CASSFRGTDEQFF
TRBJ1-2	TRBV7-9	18	CASSLKLDTSDPTYGYTF
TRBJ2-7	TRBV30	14	CAWSVMLGAYEQYF
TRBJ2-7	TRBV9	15	CASSVGGGEAYEQYF
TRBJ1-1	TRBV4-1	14	CASSQREGNTEAFF
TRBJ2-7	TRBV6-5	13	CASSYQAAYEQYF
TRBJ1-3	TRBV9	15	CASSVVDGSGNTIYF
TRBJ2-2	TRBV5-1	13	CASSPLGAGELFF
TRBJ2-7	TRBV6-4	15	CASSEEPGPPYEQYF
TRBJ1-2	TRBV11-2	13	CASSPGLRLGYTF
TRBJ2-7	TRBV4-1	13	CASSQSGLYEQYF
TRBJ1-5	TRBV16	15	CASSRPGHSNQPQHF
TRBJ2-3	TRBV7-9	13	CASSTRDKDTQYF
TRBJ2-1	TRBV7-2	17	CASSLEPASASGNEQFF
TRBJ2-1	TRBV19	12	CASSVQGDEQFF
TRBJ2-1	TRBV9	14	CASSKPGGRVEQFF
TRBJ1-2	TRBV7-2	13	CASSWTGYDGYTF
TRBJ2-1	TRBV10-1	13	CASSGPGGNEQFF
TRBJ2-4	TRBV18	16	CASSPIEGLAKNIQYF
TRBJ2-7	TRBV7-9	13	CASSLKGLGEQYF
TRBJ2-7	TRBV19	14	CASSIIAGGTEQYF
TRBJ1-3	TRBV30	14	CAWSVRMTGNTIYF
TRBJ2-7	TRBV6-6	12	CASSYSSYEQYF
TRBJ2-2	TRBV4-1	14	CASSLRLDTGELFF
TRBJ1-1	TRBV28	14	CASSKVGVDTEAFF
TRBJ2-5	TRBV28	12	CASSFLQETQYF
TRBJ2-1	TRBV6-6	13	CASREGHTNEQFF
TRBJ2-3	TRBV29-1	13	CSVEGISTDTQYF
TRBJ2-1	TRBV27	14	CASRLPGYYNEQFF
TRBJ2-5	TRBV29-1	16	CSVWDRGRGVQETQYF
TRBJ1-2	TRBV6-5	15	CASSYSERPDYGYTF
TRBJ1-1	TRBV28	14	CASEPGGSGTEAFF
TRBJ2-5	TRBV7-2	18	CASSLARGVSAGLETQYF
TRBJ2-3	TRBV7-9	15	CASSPGLVDSDTQYF
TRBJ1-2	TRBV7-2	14	CASSSRGTFDGYTF
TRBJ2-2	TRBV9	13	CASRSPNTGELFF
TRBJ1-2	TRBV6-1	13	CASSEGTGYGYTF
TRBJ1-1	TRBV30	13	CAWSFEGGTEAFF
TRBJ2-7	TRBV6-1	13	CASSEDRGNEQYF
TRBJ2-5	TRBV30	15	CAWSVRTGWEETQYF
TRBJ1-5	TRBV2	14	CASSDWTGDQPQHF
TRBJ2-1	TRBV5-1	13	CASSPLGDNEQFF
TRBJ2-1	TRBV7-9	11	CASSDDNEQFF
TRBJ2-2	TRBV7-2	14	CASSLAGNTGELFF